These 2 T cell receptor beta chains share one sample of origin, sequenced in a study of T cell repertoires in cytomegalovirus infection (dated by TCRdb to about 2019). For sequencing, an Illumina HiSeq 1500 was employed. In-frame beta chains were kept once TCRdb had trimmed the public reads at Q25 with fastp and called clones with MiXCR. Every entry covers one CDR3 protein and lists the most common genes and DNA from its rows. The table for this sample lists fewer than 350,000 distinct CDR3 sequences; about a sixth of them were counted only once. Around 11% of the sample is taken by the ten largest. Source material: PBMCs. The receptor source for this set is a human donor in good health (CMV status not recorded). Some clones in this sample may be carry-over from other donors' samples.

This chain uses TRBV10-3 with TRBJ2-3, with D tentatively TRBD2 (5 bases). In germline, CDR1 is ENHRY, CDR2 SYGVKD. CDR3 length: 13 residues. Trimming left V 6 bases short and J 5 bases short, with 12 bases between. The CDR3: CAISTTEGDTQYF. The CDR3 DNA reads as TGTGCCATCAGCACGACTGAGGGAGATACGCAGTATTTT.

The rearrangement links TRBV20-1 to TRBJ2-3, with 11 bases aligning to TRBD1. CDR1 and CDR2 (germline): DFQATT, SNEGSKA (reference sequence). The CDR3 length is 16 residues. V gave up 4 bases and J gave up 0 bases; unmatched junction bases: 6. The CDR3 spells CSAISDRGRSTDTQYF. In nucleotides, the CDR3 is TGCAGTGCTATCTCGGACAGGGGGCGCAGCACAGATACGCAGTATTTT.